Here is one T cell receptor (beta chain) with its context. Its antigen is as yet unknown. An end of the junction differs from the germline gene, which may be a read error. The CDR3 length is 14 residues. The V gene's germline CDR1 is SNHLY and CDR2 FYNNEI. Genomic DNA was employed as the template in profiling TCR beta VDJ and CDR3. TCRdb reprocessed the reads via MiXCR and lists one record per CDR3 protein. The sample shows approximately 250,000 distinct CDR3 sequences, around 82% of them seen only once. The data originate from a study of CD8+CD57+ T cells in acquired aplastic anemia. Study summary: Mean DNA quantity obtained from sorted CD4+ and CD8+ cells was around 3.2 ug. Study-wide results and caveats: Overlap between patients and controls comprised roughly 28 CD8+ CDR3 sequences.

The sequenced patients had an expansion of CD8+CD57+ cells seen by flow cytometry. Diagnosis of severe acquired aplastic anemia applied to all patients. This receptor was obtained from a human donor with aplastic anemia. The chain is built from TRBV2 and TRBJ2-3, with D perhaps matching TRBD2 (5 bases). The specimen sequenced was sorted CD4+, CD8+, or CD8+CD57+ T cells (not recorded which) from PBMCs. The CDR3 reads CASTSSGYTVGSGF. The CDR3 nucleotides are TGTGCCAGCACCAGCTCTGGCTACACCGTCGGTTCGGGGTTT.